The 20 T cell receptor beta chains below all came from one sample that was sequenced in a study of T cells in Graves' hyperthyroidism and ophthalmopathy. The source material, RNA transcripts, was used to amplify TCR beta CDR3 regions. The TCR CDR3 was amplified in a first-round RT-PCR using the HTBI primer set. Each CDR3 protein is one row after TCRdb ran MiXCR on the multiplex PCR reads. This table holds around 500,000 distinct CDR3 sequences, 15% to 20% found once. Sequencing used blood. These receptors originate from a woman in her twenties or thirties with Graves' ophthalmopathy.

This chain connects TRBV19 to TRBJ1-3; the D is unclear. Germline loops: CDR1 LNHDA, CDR2 SQIVND (reference sequence). V lost 7 bases and J 2 bases, leaving 9 bases between the germline ends. The CDR3 consists of 13 residues. CDR3 DNA: TGTGCCAGTATGGCGGAGGCTGGAAACACCATATATTTT. Amino acids: CASMAEAGNTIYF.

The rearrangement uses TRBV11-2 and TRBJ1-2; perhaps TRBD1 as D (5 bases). Germline CDR1 is SGHAT and CDR2 is FQNNGV. The CDR3 has 14 residues. Trimming pared 3 bases from V and 4 bases from J, leaving 12 bases between. The CDR3 DNA reads TGTGCCAGCAGCTTGGGACTGAACCCCTATGGCTACACCTTC. Residues: CASSLGLNPYGYTF.

V usage is TRBV28 and J usage is TRBJ2-6, with TRBD1 as a possible D gene (6 bases). The CDR3 is 16 residues long. Trimming took off 2 bases at V and 2 bases at J, with 10 bases between the two ends. Germline CDR1 is MDHEN and CDR2 is SYDVKM. The chain's CDR3 is CASSLPQGTGANVLTF. CDR3 DNA sequence: TGTGCCAGCAGTTTACCACAGGGAACTGGGGCCAACGTCCTGACTTTC.

The rearrangement joins TRBV25-1 to TRBJ2-1; TRBD2 is a possible D gene (6 bases). Germline CDR1 is MGHDK and CDR2 is SYGVNS. This CDR3 is 14 amino acids long. V lost 8 bases and J lost 8, with 19 bases in between. The CDR3 here is CASLTGVWGDEQFF. Here the CDR3 DNA reads TGTGCCAGCCTAACGGGGGTTTGGGGCGATGAGCAGTTCTTC.

This clonotype was detected many times. This chain's CDR3 is CASKPMGTEAFF. CDR3 coding DNA: TGTGCCAGCAAACCAATGGGCACTGAAGCTTTCTTT. The chain has TRBV28 and TRBJ1-1; D remains unclear. CDR1 is MDHEN, CDR2 SYDVKM, per germline. V lost 7 bases to trimming and J lost 4 bases, with 10 bases between them. The CDR3 totals 12 residues. The whole variable domain, remainder taken from reference TRBV28 and TRBJ1-1, is DVKVTQSSRYLVKRTGEKVFLECVQDMDHENMFWYRQDPGLGLRLIYFSYDVKMKEKGDIPEGYSVSREKKERFSLILESASTNQTSMYLCASKPMGTEAFFGQGTRLTVV.

This clonotype was recorded many times. The rearrangement uses TRBV24-1 and TRBJ2-7, with 11 bases matching TRBD2. Germline CDR1 KGHDR, CDR2 SFDVKD. Germline trimming cut 4 bases from V and 6 bases from J; bases unmatched to any gene: 10. The CDR3 consists of 16 residues. The CDR3 region has the DNA TGTGCCACCAGTGACCCTACTAGCGGGAGAGGAGGCGAGCAGTACTTC. This sequence encodes CATSDPTSGRGGEQYF.

The chain joins TRBV6-2 or TRBV6-3 to TRBJ1-1; D is possibly TRBD1 (5 bases). CDR1 MNHEY and CDR2 SVGEGT come from the germline V gene. Trimming shortened V by 6 bases and J by 2 bases, and 10 bases separated the two germline ends. CDR3 length: 13 amino acids. CDR3 residues: CASRDNANTEAFF. The CDR3 DNA reads as TGTGCCAGCAGGGACAACGCCAACACTGAAGCTTTCTTT.

This clonotype has only one observation. A clone one base away is much larger, so this may be a read error. The rearrangement joins TRBV6-1 to TRBJ1-3; 7 bases match TRBD1. The CDR3 loop spans 14 amino acids. Germline V CDR1 and CDR2: MNHNS, SASEGT. The CDR3 spells CASSERDSGDTIYF. CDR3 sequence (DNA): TGTGCCAGCAGTGAAAGGGACAGTGGAGACACCATATATTTT.

This clonotype was recorded at least ten times. The chain employs TRBV7-2 and TRBJ1-3; D is unclear. Trimming stripped 5 bases from V and 0 bases from J, with 11 bases between. In germline, CDR1 is SGHTA, CDR2 FQGNSA. The CDR3 length is 15 residues. CDR3 nucleotide sequence: TGTGCCAGCAGCCCCTGGCAGGTCTCTGGAAACACCATATATTTT. This encodes CASSPWQVSGNTIYF.

This clonotype has ten or more counts. This chain links TRBV7-8 with TRBJ2-5; 7 nucleotides match TRBD2. Trimming took 1 base from V and 5 from J; bases not matched to a gene: 7. Germline loops: CDR1 SGHVS, CDR2 FQNEAQ. This CDR3 is built from 15 residues. In nucleotides, the CDR3 is TGTGCCAGCAGCTTAGGGAGGGGAGGGGAGGAGACCCAGTACTTC. It is translated as CASSLGRGGEETQYF.

The rearrangement links TRBV7-3 to TRBJ2-7; D call uncertain. V was clipped by 1 base and J by 3 bases, with 13 bases between them. CDR3 size: 15 residues. CDR1 and CDR2 (germline): SGHTA, FQGTGA. The CDR3 DNA is TGTGCCAGCAGCTTAAAATATTGGGGTAGCTACGAGCAGTACTTC. It yields the protein CASSLKYWGSYEQYF.

Here the CDR3 reads CASSLGGGGPGELFF. The CDR3 nucleotides read TGTGCCAGCAGCTTAGGCGGCGGGGGGCCCGGGGAGCTGTTTTTT. This chain uses TRBV7-7 with TRBJ2-2; TRBD2 matches at 8 bases. The germline V gene has CDR1 SSHAT and CDR2 FNYEAQ (reference sequence). The CDR3 has 15 residues. J gave up 6 bases and V 1 base, and 4 bases lay outside the gene matches.

This chain links TRBV27 with TRBJ2-7, with D maybe TRBD1 (5 bases). The CDR3 loop spans 13 amino acids. V dropped 6 bases and J dropped 3 bases, with 12 bases sitting between them. Germline CDR1 and CDR2: MNHEY and SMNVEV (reference sequence). CDR3 DNA sequence: TGTGCCAGCAGCCTGGCGGACAACTACGAGCAGTACTTC. Its protein is CASSLADNYEQYF.

This clonotype was found a few times. The chain joins TRBV29-1 to TRBJ1-2; D remains ambiguous. The germline V gene has CDR1 SQVTM and CDR2 ANQGSEA. V was clipped by 0 bases and J by 5 bases, with 10 bases between them. This CDR3 has 13 amino acids. The CDR3 sequence is CSVEDLPGYGYTF. The CDR3 bases are TGCAGCGTTGAAGATCTTCCGGGATATGGCTACACCTTC.

This clonotype was counted only a few times. V and J are TRBV7-2 and TRBJ2-3; the D call may be TRBD1 or TRBD2 (5 bases each). V was pared by 1 base and J by 4 bases, with 12 bases between. Germline CDR1 and CDR2: SGHTA and FQGNSA. The CDR3 has 15 amino acids. CDR3 region: CASSLVALGPDTQYF. In DNA form, the CDR3 reads TGTGCCAGCAGCTTAGTAGCGTTGGGGCCAGATACGCAGTATTTT.

The chain joins TRBV5-5 to TRBJ1-3; TRBD1 matches 7 bases. CDR1 and CDR2 from the germline V gene are SGHKS and YYEKEE (reference sequence). Germline trimming cut 3 bases from V and 0 bases from J; bases unmatched to any gene: 3. The length of the CDR3 is 15 residues. CDR3 region: CASSSWDSSGNTIYF. The CDR3 coding sequence is TGTGCCAGCAGCTCCTGGGACAGCTCTGGAAACACCATATATTTT.

The sample holds many counts of this clonotype. The genes are TRBV7-2 and TRBJ2-7; D might be TRBD1 (6 bases). The germline gives CDR1 SGHTA, CDR2 FQGNSA. This CDR3 comprises 14 residues. The V and J ends lost 2 bases and 2 bases respectively, with 10 bases between them. In DNA form, the CDR3 reads TGTGCCAGCAGCTTAATACAGGGCCCCTACGAGCAGTACTTC. This sequence encodes CASSLIQGPYEQYF.

This clonotype was seen ten or more times. This chain links TRBV20-1 with TRBJ2-3, with 10 bases identical to TRBD1. Germline assignment: CDR1 DFQATT and CDR2 SNEGSKA (reference sequence). This CDR3 has 18 residues. The trim removed 7 bases at V and 1 base at J, leaving 17 bases unmatched. CDR3 DNA: TGCAGTGGAGAGGGGGCGGACAGGGGGACAGATGGCACAGATACGCAGTATTTT. This translates into CSGEGADRGTDGTDTQYF.

V and J are TRBV7-3 and TRBJ2-1, with 10 bases that match TRBD1. Trimming took 4 bases from V and 10 from J; bases not matched to a gene: 10. The V gene's germline CDR1 is SGHTA and CDR2 FQGTGA. The CDR3 is 15 residues long. Written as DNA, the CDR3 is TGTGCCAGCAGCTCCGGGACAGGGGCACAGGGGGAGCAGTTCTTC. Its translation: CASSSGTGAQGEQFF.

As to this clonotype: A much more abundant neighbour one base away suggests this may be a read error. V gene TRBV27 combines with J gene TRBJ1-1; 7 bases fit TRBD1. CDR3 length equals 15 residues. Per germline, CDR1 MNHEY and CDR2 SMNVEV (reference sequence). The chain's CDR3 is CASSDHRGGNTAAFF. The CDR3 DNA sequence: TGTGCCAGCAGTGACCACAGGGGTGGGAACACTGCAGCTTTCTTT.